This T cell receptor (beta chain) was sequenced during a study of blood T cell repertoires in COVID-19. At the level of the study: The cDNA or gDNA used as material had been derived from T cells, B-cell-depleted T cells, or PBMCs.

Germline V CDR1 and CDR2: MNHEY, SVGEGT. The CDR3 is made up of 16 amino acids. The germline V and J ends were trimmed by 2 bases and 1 base, with 15 bases remaining between them. Followed longitudinally, the Seattle patients had been enrolled during active infection. Per the study methods: Amplifying reference gene primers gave estimates of nucleated cell counts. Generated by immunoSEQ multiplex PCR, the TCRdb table keeps only in-frame clones and is missing some. V, J and clone size were drawn from that table, and D and trimming were deduced from the DNA. Of some 220,000 clones in the sample, roughly 85% were seen once.

This clonotype originated in a man aged 45 to 65 with COVID-19, enrolled during active disease. Specimen: peripheral blood. The V and J genes are TRBV6-2 or TRBV6-3 and TRBJ2-7, with D hard to call. The CDR3 coding sequence is TGTGCCAGCAGTTACAAGCGAGCCTATGATTCCTACGAGCAGTACTTC. This translates into CASSYKRAYDSYEQYF.